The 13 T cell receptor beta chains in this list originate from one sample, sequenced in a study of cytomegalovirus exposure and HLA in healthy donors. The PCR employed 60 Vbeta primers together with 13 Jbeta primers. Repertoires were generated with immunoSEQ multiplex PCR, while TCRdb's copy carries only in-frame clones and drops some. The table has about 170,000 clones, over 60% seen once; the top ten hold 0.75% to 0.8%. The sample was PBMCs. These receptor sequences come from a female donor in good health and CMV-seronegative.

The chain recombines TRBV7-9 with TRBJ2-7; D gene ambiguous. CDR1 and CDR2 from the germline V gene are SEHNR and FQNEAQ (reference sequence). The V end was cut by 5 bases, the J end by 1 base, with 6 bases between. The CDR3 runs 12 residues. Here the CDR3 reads CASSPESYEQYF. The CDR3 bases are TGTGCCAGCAGCCCAGAATCCTACGAGCAGTACTTC.

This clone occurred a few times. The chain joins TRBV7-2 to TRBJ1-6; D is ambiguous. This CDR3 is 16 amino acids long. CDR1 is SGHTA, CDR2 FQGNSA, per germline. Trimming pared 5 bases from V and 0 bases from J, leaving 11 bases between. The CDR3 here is CASSTYGRSYNSPLHF. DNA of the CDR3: TGTGCCAGCAGCACGTATGGGCGCTCCTATAATTCACCCCTCCACTTT.

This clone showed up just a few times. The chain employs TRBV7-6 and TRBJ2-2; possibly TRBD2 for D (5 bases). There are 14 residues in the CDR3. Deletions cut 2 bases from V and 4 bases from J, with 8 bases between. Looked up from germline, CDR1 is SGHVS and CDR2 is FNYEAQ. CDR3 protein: CASSLSEVTGELFF. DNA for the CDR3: TGTGCCAGCAGCTTATCGGAGGTCACCGGGGAGCTGTTTTTT.

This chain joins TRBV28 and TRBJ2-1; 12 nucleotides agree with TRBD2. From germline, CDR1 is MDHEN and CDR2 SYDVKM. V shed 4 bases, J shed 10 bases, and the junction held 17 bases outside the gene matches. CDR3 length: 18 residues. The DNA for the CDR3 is TGTGCCAGCAGTTCCCGACTAGCGGGAGCCCCCCCTCGGGAGGAGCAGTTCTTC. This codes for CASSSRLAGAPPREEQFF.

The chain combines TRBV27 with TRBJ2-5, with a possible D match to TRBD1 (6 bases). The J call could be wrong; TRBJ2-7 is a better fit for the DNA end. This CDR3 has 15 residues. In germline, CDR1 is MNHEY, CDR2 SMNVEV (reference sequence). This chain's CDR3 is CASSVGHQSSYEQYF. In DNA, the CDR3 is TGTGCCAGCAGTGTGGGACACCAAAGCTCCTACGAGCAGTACTTC.

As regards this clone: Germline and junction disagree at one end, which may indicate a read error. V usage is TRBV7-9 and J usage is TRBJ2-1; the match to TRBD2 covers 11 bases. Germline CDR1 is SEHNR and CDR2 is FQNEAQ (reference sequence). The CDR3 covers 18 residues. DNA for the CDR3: TGTTCCAGCAGCTTACCCTACAGACTAGCGGGGTTGGTAAATGAGCAGTTCTTC. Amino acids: CSSSLPYRLAGLVNEQFF.

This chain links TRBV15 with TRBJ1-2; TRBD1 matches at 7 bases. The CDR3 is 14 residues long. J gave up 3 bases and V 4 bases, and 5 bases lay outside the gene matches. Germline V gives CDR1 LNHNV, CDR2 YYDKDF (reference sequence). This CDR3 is CATSTRQGYYGYTF. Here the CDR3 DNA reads TGTGCCACCAGCACCCGACAGGGCTACTATGGCTACACCTTC.

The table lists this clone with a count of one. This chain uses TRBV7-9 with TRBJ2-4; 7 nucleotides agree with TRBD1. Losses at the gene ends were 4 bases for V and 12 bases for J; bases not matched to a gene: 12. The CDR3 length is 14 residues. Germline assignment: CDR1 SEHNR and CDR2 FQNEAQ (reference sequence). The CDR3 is CASSYRDTRDSQYF. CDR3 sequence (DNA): TGTGCCAGCAGCTACCGGGACACCCGGGACAGTCAGTACTTC.

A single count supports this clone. The CDR3 sequence: CAISESGRGSNQPQHF. Here the CDR3 DNA reads TGTGCCATCAGTGAGTCGGGCAGGGGTAGCAATCAGCCCCAGCATTTT. The rearrangement joins TRBV10-3 to TRBJ1-5, with a tentative D call TRBD1 (6 bases). Germline CDR1 reads ENHRY; CDR2 reads SYGVKD. Trimming removed 0 bases at V and 0 bases at J, with 9 bases between. CDR3 length equals 16 residues.

CDR3 amino acids: CAIDTGELFF. As DNA, the CDR3 is TGTGCGATAGACACCGGGGAGCTGTTTTTT. This rearrangement joins TRBV7-6 to TRBJ2-2, with no clear D. The CDR3 consists of 10 residues. Germline assignment: CDR1 SGHVS and CDR2 FNYEAQ.

This chain's CDR3 is CASSLRQGKGVSYGYTF. CDR3 coding DNA: TGTGCCAGCAGCCTTCGACAGGGGAAGGGGGTTAGCTATGGCTACACCTTC. V usage is TRBV11-2 and J usage is TRBJ1-2, with TRBD1 matching over 8 bases. J was trimmed by 4 bases and V by 5 bases; bases with no gene match: 15. Germline V gives CDR1 SGHAT, CDR2 FQNNGV. This CDR3 comprises 17 residues.

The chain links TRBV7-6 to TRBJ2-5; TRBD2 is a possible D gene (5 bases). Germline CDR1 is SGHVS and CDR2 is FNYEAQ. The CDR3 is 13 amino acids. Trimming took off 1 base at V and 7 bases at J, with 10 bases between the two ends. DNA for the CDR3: TGTGCCAGCAGCTTAGTTATTCGGGGGACCCAGTACTTC. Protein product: CASSLVIRGTQYF.

The CDR3 DNA is TGTGCCAGCAGCACCTTGGACAGGAGTTACGAGCAGTACTTC. It yields the protein CASSTLDRSYEQYF. The chain joins TRBV27 to TRBJ2-7; TRBD1 matches 7 bases. CDR1 MNHEY and CDR2 SMNVEV come from the germline V gene (reference sequence). V lost 6 bases, J lost 4 bases, and 9 bases stayed unmatched. The CDR3 covers 14 residues.